Following are 18 T cell receptor beta chains from one sample sequenced in a study of PD-1 blockade in classical Hodgkin lymphoma (dated by TCRdb to the early 2020s). The library relied on the immunoSEQ multiplex PCR assay. What TCRdb holds here is the immuneACCESS table cut down to in-frame rearrangements. Part of the clones is not present; checked against another copy, under half of the missing clones reflect an unresolved V gene, and the others are unexplained. In all, the sample holds about 7,800 clones, and about 86% of those were seen once. Together, the top ten hold around 20% of the sample. Reading the label with the study, this specimen's time point is: cycle 1 day 1 (C1D1), immediately before nivolumab initiation. Every trial patient had relapsed following autologous stem cell transplantation, and prior brentuximab vedotin exposure was what differed among cohorts A, B and C. Magnetic negative selection with a Miltenyi CD8+ T cell isolation kit was used to purify CD8+ T cells from thawed PBMCs.

Sequences were derived from CD8+ T cells from blood, sampled at baseline. All receptors come from a human donor with classical Hodgkin lymphoma.

For this clone: At one of its ends the junction is not consistent with the germline gene, which may arise from a read error. The chain links TRBV19 to TRBJ2-7, with D tentatively TRBD2 (5 bases). CDR3 size: 15 residues. Germline V gives CDR1 LNHDA, CDR2 SQIVND (reference sequence). DNA for the CDR3: TGTGCCAGTAGGCCCATCGAGGGTAGGGTCTACGGGCAGTACTTC. This encodes CASRPIEGRVYGQYF.

The chain employs TRBV2 and TRBJ2-3; 10 nucleotides line up with TRBD2. V was clipped by 6 bases and J by 3 bases; unmatched bases: 6. The CDR3 is 15 amino acids. Germline-derived CDR1 and CDR2 are SNHLY and FYNNEI. The CDR3: CASSIGLAVTDTQYF. Written as DNA, the CDR3 is TGTGCCAGCAGCATCGGACTAGCGGTGACAGATACGCAGTATTTT.

The genes are TRBV11-2 and TRBJ2-1, with 7 bases fitting TRBD1. The germline gives CDR1 SGHAT, CDR2 FQNNGV. The CDR3 covers 14 residues. Trimming removed 0 bases from V and 8 bases from J; junction bases left unmatched: 4. The CDR3: CASSLDQGGHEQFF. The CDR3 bases are TGTGCCAGCAGCTTAGATCAAGGGGGCCATGAGCAGTTCTTC.

The V gene is TRBV29-1, the J gene TRBJ2-1, with TRBD2 matching 7 bases. Trimming took 0 bases from V and 8 from J; bases not matched to a gene: 10. The germline V gene has CDR1 SQVTM and CDR2 ANQGSEA. There are 15 residues in the CDR3. The CDR3 spells CSVEDVEGREYEQFF. CDR3 sequence (DNA): TGCAGCGTTGAAGACGTGGAGGGGAGGGAGTATGAGCAGTTCTTC.

J is TRBJ2-1 and V is TRBV7-9; weak D call: TRBD2 (6 bases). The CDR3 sequence is 14 residues long. Trimming stripped 3 bases from V and 7 bases from J, with 13 bases between. CDR1 SEHNR and CDR2 FQNEAQ come from the germline V gene (reference sequence). The CDR3 DNA sequence: TGTGCCAGCAGCTTCGGGGGTTCCCGGAATGAGCAGTTCTTC. As protein: CASSFGGSRNEQFF.

The chain links TRBV2 to TRBJ2-2; D is uncertain. The V gene's germline CDR1 is SNHLY and CDR2 FYNNEI. V lost 4 bases to trimming and J lost 6 bases, with 15 bases between them. The CDR3 contains 15 residues. The CDR3 coding sequence is TGTGCCAGCAGTGTGTTCGTAGGAAATGCCGGGGAGCTGTTTTTT. Residues: CASSVFVGNAGELFF.

This sequence joins TRBV28 and TRBJ2-7; D tentatively reads TRBD1 or TRBD2 (6 bases each). There are 12 residues in the CDR3. V was cut by 6 bases and J by 7 bases, with 13 bases left in between. Germline V gives CDR1 MDHEN, CDR2 SYDVKM. The chain's CDR3 is CASSYRDWEQYF. DNA for the CDR3: TGTGCCAGCAGCTACAGGGACTGGGAGCAGTACTTC.

The chain links TRBV27 to TRBJ1-2; D is possibly TRBD1 (5 bases). V was pared by 3 bases and J by 4 bases, with 9 bases between. This CDR3 has 13 amino acids. The germline V gene encodes CDR1 MNHEY and CDR2 SMNVEV (reference sequence). The CDR3 reads CASSFGRAYGYTF. The CDR3 DNA sequence: TGTGCCAGCAGTTTCGGCAGGGCCTATGGCTACACCTTC.

The chain links TRBV19 to TRBJ2-1; 7 nucleotides match TRBD1. The length of the CDR3 is 14 residues. Germline V CDR1 and CDR2: LNHDA, SQIVND (reference sequence). The V and J ends lost 5 bases and 7 bases, in that order; junction bases with no gene match: 8. The CDR3 region has the DNA TGTGCCAGTAGTCCCGGGACAGACATAAATGAGCAGTTCTTC. Protein sequence: CASSPGTDINEQFF.

This chain joins TRBV27 and TRBJ2-2; D unclear. This CDR3 has 14 amino acids. Germline lookup yields CDR1 MNHEY and CDR2 SMNVEV (reference sequence). Trimming stripped 2 bases from V and 5 bases from J, with 9 bases between. CDR3 protein: CASSLVGATGELFF. Written as DNA, the CDR3 is TGTGCCAGCAGTTTAGTAGGCGCAACCGGGGAGCTGTTTTTT.

This clone has a handful of counts. V usage is TRBV14 and J usage is TRBJ2-7; the match to TRBD2 covers 9 bases. The ends lost 5 bases at V and 2 bases at J; junction bases unmatched: 4. The CDR3 contains 14 residues. The V gene's germline CDR1 is SGHDN and CDR2 FVKESK. CDR3: CASSDSGSPYEQYF. Written as DNA, the CDR3 is TGTGCCAGCAGCGATAGCGGGAGCCCCTACGAGCAGTACTTC.

The chain has TRBV11-1 and TRBJ2-1, with 10 bases matching TRBD2. The V segment lost 1 base and the J segment 7 bases; nucleotides outside the gene matches: 4. The CDR3 length is 15 residues. CDR1 and CDR2 (germline): SGHAT, FQDESV (reference sequence). The CDR3, as DNA: TGTGCCAGCAGCTTAGTAGCGGGAGGAGGGAATGAGCAGTTCTTC. Protein sequence: CASSLVAGGGNEQFF.

V gene TRBV29-1 combines with J gene TRBJ2-3, with TRBD1 matching over 8 bases. Germline-derived CDR1 and CDR2 are SQVTM and ANQGSEA. The CDR3 consists of 15 residues. V shed 1 base, J shed 2 bases, and the junction held 5 bases outside the gene matches. CDR3 in DNA: TGCAGCGTTGAAGGCCAGACAGGGGACACAGATACGCAGTATTTT. It is translated as CSVEGQTGDTDTQYF.

Only one count was recorded for this clone. The chain combines TRBV10-2 with TRBJ2-5; the D gene is possibly TRBD2 (6 bases). This CDR3 has 16 amino acids. Trimming shortened V by 4 bases and J by 1 base, and 16 bases separated the two germline ends. The germline gives CDR1 WSHSY, CDR2 SAAADI. CDR3 in amino acids: CASSADLASLQETQYF. CDR3 coding DNA: TGCGCCAGCAGTGCTGACCTAGCGAGCCTCCAAGAGACCCAGTACTTC.

The chain combines TRBV5-5 with TRBJ1-1; D gene uncertain. The ends were cut back, 4 bases at V and 6 bases at J, with 7 bases in the middle. Germline CDR1 reads SGHKS; CDR2 reads YYEKEE (reference sequence). The CDR3 spans 11 residues. The CDR3, as DNA: TGTGCCAGCAGCGAAAGCCCTGAAGCTTTCTTT. Amino acids: CASSESPEAFF.

The chain recombines TRBV2 with TRBJ2-7; 8 bases map to TRBD1. This CDR3 contains 16 residues. Germline values: CDR1 SNHLY, CDR2 FYNNEI. The trim removed 3 bases at V and 4 bases at J, leaving 11 bases unmatched. The CDR3 DNA sequence: TGTGCCAGCAGTGACCCCCGGGACAGGTCCCTTTACGAGCAGTACTTC. This codes for CASSDPRDRSLYEQYF.

The chain employs TRBV4-2 and TRBJ1-3; D possibly corresponds to TRBD1 (5 bases). Germline V gene data show CDR1 as LGHNA and CDR2 as YNFKEQ. The V and J ends lost 0 bases and 4 bases respectively, with 10 bases between them. This CDR3 contains 15 residues. Written as DNA, the CDR3 is TGTGCCAGCAGCCAAGATCCTAAGGGGGGAAACACCATATATTTT. This translates into CASSQDPKGGNTIYF.

In its sample, this clone was seen a few times. The J gene is TRBJ1-2, the V gene TRBV7-9, with unresolved D. CDR3 length equals 16 residues. Germline-derived CDR1 and CDR2 are SEHNR and FQNEAQ (reference sequence). Trimming left V 4 bases short and J 0 bases short, with 15 bases between. For the CDR3, the DNA is TGTGCCAGCAGCTCCAACAGCATCCCAGCTAACTATGGCTACACCTTC. Translation gives CASSSNSIPANYGYTF.